This TCR beta chain appears in the sequencing data of a study of CD4+ T cells in melanoma. General study findings and limits: Reportedly, melanoma neoantigen-specific CD4+ T cells showed varied differentiation states. A reported correlation linked neoantigen-specific CD4+ T cells to CD8+, macrophage and B cell function.

The V gene's germline CDR1 is SGHAT and CDR2 FQDESV (reference sequence). V was pared by 5 bases and J by 4 bases, with 21 bases between. The CDR3 contains 16 residues. Of note for this clone: Its target is unknown.

The data were produced by immunoSEQ multiplex PCR, yet TCRdb's version contains in-frame clones alone and is incomplete. This sample carries roughly 19,000 clones, around four fifths of them seen once, and the ten largest clones take over 9.5%. The chain joins TRBV11-1 to TRBJ2-7, with D perhaps matching TRBD2 (6 bases). This clonotype originated in a human donor with melanoma. CDR3 loop: CASSPIPGGPSYEQYF. CDR3 sequence (DNA): TGTGCCAGCAGCCCCATTCCCGGGGGACCTTCTTACGAGCAGTACTTC.